This record covers a single T cell receptor (beta chain). The sample belongs to a study of blood T cell repertoires in COVID-19. Looking at the study overall: COVID-19 samples from acute and convalescent phases originated in the United States, Italy and Spain.

Clones were read by immunoSEQ multiplex PCR, and TCRdb kept only the in-frame ones, dropping some. The sample records 250,000 to 300,000 clones, approximately 88% being singletons. Trimming pared 0 bases from V and 4 bases from J, leaving 13 bases between. Germline V gene sequence: CDR1 SGHNT, CDR2 YYREEE (reference sequence). This CDR3 is built from 15 residues. The sample taken for sequencing was peripheral blood. This chain links TRBV5-4 with TRBJ2-5, with D possibly TRBD2 on 5 matching bases. The receptor was derived from a woman in her 70s with COVID-19, enrolled during active disease. The CDR3 DNA sequence: TGTGCCAGCAGCTTGGGTTCGGGGAGTGGAGAGACCCAGTACTTC. Translation gives CASSLGSGSGETQYF.